Listed below are T cell receptor beta chains from one sample, sequenced in a study of T cells in Graves' hyperthyroidism and ophthalmopathy. TCRdb re-derived calls from the multiplex PCR reads in MiXCR, one entry per CDR3 protein. This table holds roughly 98,000 distinct CDR3 sequences, around 37% found once. The sample was peripheral blood or thyroid tissue (not recorded which). The receptors come from a woman aged 30 to 39 with Graves' hyperthyroidism. Each CDR3 is given with its conserved first and last residue. A D gene is named only where the DNA matches it firmly. The listing skips clone size in some rows; elsewhere it reads once, few, many or a size class.

size	J	V	D	CDR3	DNA
few	TRBJ2-3	TRBV28	.	CASSLTVSSTDTQYF	TGTGCCAGCAGTTTGACAGTCTCTAGCACAGATACGCAGTATTTT
.	TRBJ2-2	TRBV5-1	.	CASSRQEGNTGELFF	TGCGCCAGCAGCCGACAGGAGGGGAACACCGGGGAGCTGTTTTTT
.	TRBJ2-7	TRBV20-1	.	CSARERAWGQGYEQYF	TGCAGTGCTAGAGAAAGGGCTTGGGGGCAGGGTTACGAGCAGTACTTC
once	TRBJ1-6	TRBV7-9	TRBD1	CASNVGQGSPLHF	TGTGCCAGCAACGTGGGACAGGGTTCACCCCTCCACTTT
many	TRBJ2-5	TRBV5-1	TRBD2	CASSLDSGLAGKETQYF	TGCGCCAGCAGCTTGGACTCGGGACTAGCGGGAAAAGAGACCCAGTACTTC
.	TRBJ2-6	TRBV30	TRBD2	CAWRGLAGAGANVLTF	TGTGCCTGGAGGGGACTAGCGGGAGCTGGGGCCAACGTCCTGACTTTC
.	TRBJ2-2	TRBV20-1	.	CSALLRAATGELFF	TGCAGTGCTCTCTTACGGGCCGCGACCGGGGAGCTGTTTTTT
.	TRBJ2-5	TRBV5-6	.	CASSLAEQDRGGTQYF	TGTGCCAGCAGCTTGGCGGAACAGGACCGTGGCGGGACCCAGTACTTC
many	TRBJ1-4	TRBV12-3/TRBV12-4	.	CASSLVPSWEKLFF	TGTGCCAGCAGTTTAGTCCCCAGTTGGGAAAAACTGTTTTTT
many	TRBJ2-5	TRBV20-1	.	CSTRTLVETQYF	TGCAGTACCCGGACTCTTGTGGAGACCCAGTACTTC
.	TRBJ2-7	TRBV18	TRBD1	CASSHPDRASYEQYF	TGTGCCAGCTCACACCCTGACAGGGCCTCCTACGAGCAGTACTTC
many	TRBJ2-5	TRBV5-1	.	CASSLQSGQETQYF	TGCGCCAGCAGCTTGCAGTCAGGGCAAGAGACCCAGTACTTC
many	TRBJ1-6	TRBV7-9	.	CASSSVRDKYNSPLHF	TGTGCCAGCAGCTCGGTCCGGGACAAATATAATTCACCCCTCCACTTT
.	TRBJ2-5	TRBV13	TRBD1	CASSLGRDSTETQYF	TGTGCCAGCAGCTTAGGCAGGGACAGTACAGAGACCCAGTACTTC
.	TRBJ2-2	TRBV7-6	TRBD1	CASSPSDRGGGTGELFF	TGTGCCAGCAGCCCTTCCGACAGGGGCGGCGGCACCGGGGAGCTGTTTTTT
once	TRBJ2-7	TRBV10-3	TRBD1	CAISADRGSEQYF	TGTGCCATCAGCGCGGACAGGGGGTCCGAGCAGTACTTC
many	TRBJ2-2	TRBV27	.	CASTPTSNGELFF	TGTGCCAGCACCCCAACTAGCAACGGGGAGCTGTTTTTT
few	TRBJ1-5	TRBV28	TRBD1	CASSPQGAGQPQHF	TGTGCCAGCAGTCCCCAGGGGGCAGGTCAGCCCCAGCATTTT
many	TRBJ2-3	TRBV2	TRBD2	CASRGRVGDTQYF	TGTGCCAGCCGTGGGAGGGTCGGAGATACGCAGTATTTT
many	TRBJ1-1	TRBV7-9	.	CASSLEGIITEAFF	TGTGCCAGCAGCTTAGAAGGGATTATCACTGAAGCTTTCTTT